The sequence of this TCR beta chain was determined in a study of cytomegalovirus exposure and HLA in healthy donors. A multiplex PCR was run with 60 Vbeta primers and 13 Jbeta primers. Measured with immunoSEQ multiplex PCR; TCRdb has only the in-frame clones, and not every one. The table lists approximately 100,000 clones, just under 70% of them singletons. The CDR3 is 18 amino acids. Germline CDR1 GTSNPN, CDR2 SVGIG (reference sequence). Trimming removed 5 bases at V and 4 bases at J, with 26 bases between. This chain links TRBV30 with TRBJ1-4; maybe TRBD1 (5 bases). This TCR derives from a woman in her 70s in good health and CMV-seropositive. Sequences were obtained from PBMCs. The CDR3 coding sequence is TGTGCCTGGGGACCCACCGACATCGTAGGGAGGGGTAATGAAAAACTGTTTTTT. This sequence encodes CAWGPTDIVGRGNEKLFF.